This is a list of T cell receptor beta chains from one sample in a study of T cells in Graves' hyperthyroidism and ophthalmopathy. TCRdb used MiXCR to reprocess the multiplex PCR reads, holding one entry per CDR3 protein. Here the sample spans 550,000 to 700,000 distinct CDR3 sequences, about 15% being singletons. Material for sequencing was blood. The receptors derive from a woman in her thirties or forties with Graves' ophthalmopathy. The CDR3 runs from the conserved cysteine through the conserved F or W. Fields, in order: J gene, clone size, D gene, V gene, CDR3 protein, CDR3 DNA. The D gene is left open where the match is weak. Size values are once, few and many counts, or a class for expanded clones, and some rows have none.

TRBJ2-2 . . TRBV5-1 CASSTASGTGELFF TGCGCCAGCAGCACGGCCTCCGGCACCGGGGAGCTGTTTTTT
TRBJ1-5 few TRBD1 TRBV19 CASSKDRHQPQHF TGTGCCAGTAGTAAGGACAGGCATCAGCCCCAGCATTTT
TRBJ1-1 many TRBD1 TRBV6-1 CASRVTGEAEAFF TGTGCCAGCAGGGTAACAGGGGAGGCTGAAGCTTTCTTT
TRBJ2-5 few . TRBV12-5 CASGLNQQETQYF TGTGCTAGTGGTTTAAACCAGCAAGAGACCCAGTACTTC
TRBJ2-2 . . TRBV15 CATSKGAGTGELFF TGTGCCACCAGCAAAGGTGCGGGTACCGGGGAGCTGTTTTTT
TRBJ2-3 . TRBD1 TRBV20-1 CSAITGTGGSDTQYF TGCAGTGCTATTACCGGGACAGGGGGCTCAGATACGCAGTATTTT
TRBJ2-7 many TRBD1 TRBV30 CAWSLTGHDEQYF TGTGCCTGGAGTTTGACAGGGCACGACGAGCAGTACTTC
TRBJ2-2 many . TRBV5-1 CASSSSQSPTTGELFF TGCGCCAGCAGTTCGTCGCAGTCCCCGACAACCGGGGAGCTGTTTTTT
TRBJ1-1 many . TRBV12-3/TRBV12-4 CASSLQRQENTEAFF TGTGCCAGCAGTTTACAGAGACAGGAGAACACTGAAGCTTTCTTT
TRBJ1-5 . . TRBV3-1 CASSQDRVCNQPQHF TGTGCCAGCAGCCAAGACAGGGTTTGCAATCAGCCCCAGCATTTT
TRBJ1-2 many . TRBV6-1 CASSPGLIYGYTF TGTGCCAGCAGTCCGGGACTGATTTATGGCTACACCTTC
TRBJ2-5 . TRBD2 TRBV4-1 CASSNGLAGVETQYF TGCGCCAGCAGTAACGGACTAGCGGGAGTAGAGACCCAGTACTTC
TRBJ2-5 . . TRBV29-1 CSVDGTSQGAETQYF TGCAGCGTTGACGGGACCTCGCAAGGGGCTGAGACCCAGTACTTC
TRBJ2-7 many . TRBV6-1 CASRLYVSSYEQYF TGTGCCAGCAGGCTCTACGTAAGCTCCTACGAGCAGTACTTC
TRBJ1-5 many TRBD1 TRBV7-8 CASSTMDRGSNQPQHF TGTGCCAGCAGCACAATGGACAGGGGAAGCAATCAGCCCCAGCATTTT
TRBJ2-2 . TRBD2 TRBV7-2 CASSKLALTGELFF TGTGCCAGCAGCAAACTAGCGTTAACCGGGGAGCTGTTTTTT
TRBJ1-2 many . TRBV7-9 CASSLGLGHGYTF TGTGCCAGCAGCTTAGGACTAGGCCATGGCTACACCTTC
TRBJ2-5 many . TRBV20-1 CSAPETTHF TGCAGTGCGCCCGAGACTACCCACTTC
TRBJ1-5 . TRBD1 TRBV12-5 CASGTDRGGQPQHF TGTGCTAGTGGTACGGACAGGGGAGGCCAGCCCCAGCATTTT
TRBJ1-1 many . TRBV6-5 CASSFSGREAFF TGTGCCAGCAGTTTCTCGGGCCGAGAAGCTTTCTTT
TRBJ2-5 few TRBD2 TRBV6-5 CASSYTGTSGETQYF TGTGCCAGCAGTTATACCGGGACTAGCGGAGAGACCCAGTACTTC
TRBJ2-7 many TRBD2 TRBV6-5 CASSPRTSGSVYEQYF TGTGCCAGCAGTCCCCGGACTAGCGGCTCTGTCTACGAGCAGTACTTC
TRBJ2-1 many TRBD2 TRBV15 CATSRYGTSGYNEQFF TGTGCCACCAGCAGATACGGGACTAGCGGCTACAATGAGCAGTTCTTC
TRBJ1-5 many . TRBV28 CASSFAGKSNQPQHF TGTGCCAGCAGTTTCGCGGGAAAAAGCAATCAGCCCCAGCATTTT
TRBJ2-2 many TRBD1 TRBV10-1 CASRSGQITGELFF TGCGCCAGCAGATCGGGACAGATCACCGGGGAGCTGTTTTTT
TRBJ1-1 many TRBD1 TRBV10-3 CAISESRGQPNTEAFF TGTGCCATCAGTGAGTCACGGGGACAGCCGAACACTGAAGCTTTCTTT
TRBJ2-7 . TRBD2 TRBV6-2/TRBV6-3 CASRPTSGGEQYF TGTGCCAGCAGGCCAACTAGCGGGGGGGAGCAGTACTTC
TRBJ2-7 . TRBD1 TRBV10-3 CAISEEGQSSSYEQYF TGTGCCATCAGTGAAGAGGGACAGTCCAGCTCCTACGAGCAGTACTTC
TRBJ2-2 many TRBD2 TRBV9 CASAPGLAGAVGELFF TGTGCCAGCGCCCCCGGACTAGCGGGAGCGGTCGGGGAGCTGTTTTTT
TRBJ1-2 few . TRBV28 CASSLRADARGYTF TGTGCCAGCAGTTTACGGGCAGATGCACGTGGCTACACCTTC
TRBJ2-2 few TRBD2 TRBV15 CATSRDNSGRDITGELFF TGTGCCACCAGCAGAGATAATAGCGGGAGAGATATCACCGGGGAGCTGTTTTTT
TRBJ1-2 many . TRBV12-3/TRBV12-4 CASSFRILGGYTF TGTGCCAGCAGTTTTCGTATCTTGGGAGGCTACACCTTC
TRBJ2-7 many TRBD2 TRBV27 CASSMVAGIYEQYF TGTGCCAGCAGTATGGTAGCGGGCATTTACGAGCAGTACTTC
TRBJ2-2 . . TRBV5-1 CASEGAPGELFF TGCGCCAGCGAAGGGGCACCCGGGGAGCTGTTTTTT
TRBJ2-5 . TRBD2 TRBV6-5 CASSSGGVETQYF TGTGCCAGCAGTTCCGGGGGGGTCGAGACCCAGTACTTC
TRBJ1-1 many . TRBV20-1 CSARGRENTEAFF TGCAGTGCTCGAGGACGGGAGAACACTGAAGCTTTCTTT
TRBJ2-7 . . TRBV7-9 CASSSPWGHEQYF TGTGCCAGCAGCTCCCCATGGGGGCACGAGCAGTACTTC
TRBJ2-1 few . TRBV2 CASSPGPGWDEQFF TGTGCCAGCAGCCCCGGGCCAGGGTGGGATGAGCAGTTCTTC
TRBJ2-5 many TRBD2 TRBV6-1 CASSPGLADSGSQETQYF TGTGCCAGCAGTCCGGGACTAGCGGATAGCGGGTCTCAAGAGACCCAGTACTTC
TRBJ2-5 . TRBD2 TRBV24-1 CATSDPLAGVGETQYF TGTGCCACCAGTGACCCACTAGCGGGAGTGGGAGAGACCCAGTACTTC
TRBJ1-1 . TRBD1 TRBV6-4 CASSGLAGGAPGTGMNTEAFF TGTGCCAGCAGTGGACTAGCGGGAGGCGCCCCCGGGACAGGGATGAACACTGAAGCTTTCTTT
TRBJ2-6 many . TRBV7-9 CASSLDRGANVLTF TGTGCCAGCAGCTTAGACAGGGGGGCCAACGTCCTGACTTTC
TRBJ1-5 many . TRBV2 CASSDIRLGNQPQHF TGTGCCAGCAGTGATATCAGGCTGGGGAATCAGCCCCAGCATTTT
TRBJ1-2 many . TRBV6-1 CASSEDLGYTF TGTGCCAGCAGTGAAGATCTGGGCTACACCTTC
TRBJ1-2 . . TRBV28 CASSPNSYGYTF TGTGCCAGCAGCCCGAATTCCTATGGCTACACCTTC
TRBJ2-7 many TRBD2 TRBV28 CASSLGGGSLYEQYF TGTGCCAGCAGTTTAGGGGGGGGTTCCCTCTACGAGCAGTACTTC